This T cell receptor (beta chain) was identified during a study of vaccination effects on CD4 cells after COVID-19. Culture proceeded for 9 to 11 days, and CD4+ T cells were then isolated. Half-medium exchanges with IL-2 medium took place on days 3 and 7. About this clone itself: Its specificity is not known.

Germline V gives CDR1 SGHTA, CDR2 FQGNSA. Trimming left V 5 bases short and J 9 bases short, with 17 bases between. This CDR3 has 15 residues. Generated by immunoSEQ multiplex PCR, the TCRdb table keeps only in-frame clones and is missing some. The data contain 50,000 to 70,000 clones, approximately 70% of them singletons. The chain uses TRBV7-2 and TRBJ1-6; unclear D gene. This receptor was obtained from a human donor who had a prior SARS-CoV-2 infection. The sequences come from CD4+ T cells from PBMCs cultured without peptide, collected before COVID-19 vaccination. The CDR3 region is CASSARSGSSSPLHF. For the CDR3, the DNA is TGTGCCAGCAGCGCTCGGTCAGGCTCCTCTTCACCCCTCCACTTT.